The T cell receptor beta chain under discussion was sequenced for a study of T cell responses to AZD1222 COVID-19 vaccine. The CDR3 runs to 14 residues. Per the germline V gene, CDR1 is KGHSH and CDR2 is LQKENI. After removal of 4 bases from V and 6 bases from J, the junction contained 7 bases not matched to a gene. The study pooled second doses at about 4 or about 12 weeks. Findings of the study overall: There were vaccine-associated CD4 TCRs across spike, dominant at 160-218 and 743-854.

TCRdb's copy holds only in-frame clones and misses some; the assay was immunoSEQ multiplex PCR. The data contain 150,000 or so clones, about 91% of them singletons. Points on this clone: Its antigen is not known.

The sample consisted of peripheral blood, taken 28 days after the second AZD1222 dose. This rearrangement joins TRBV18 to TRBJ1-1, with 8 positions matching TRBD1. The source of this sequence is an adult who received the AZD1222 COVID-19 vaccine. The CDR3 coding sequence is TGTGCCAGCTCACACGGACAGGGAAGGTCTGAAGCTTTCTTT. It yields the protein CASSHGQGRSEAFF.